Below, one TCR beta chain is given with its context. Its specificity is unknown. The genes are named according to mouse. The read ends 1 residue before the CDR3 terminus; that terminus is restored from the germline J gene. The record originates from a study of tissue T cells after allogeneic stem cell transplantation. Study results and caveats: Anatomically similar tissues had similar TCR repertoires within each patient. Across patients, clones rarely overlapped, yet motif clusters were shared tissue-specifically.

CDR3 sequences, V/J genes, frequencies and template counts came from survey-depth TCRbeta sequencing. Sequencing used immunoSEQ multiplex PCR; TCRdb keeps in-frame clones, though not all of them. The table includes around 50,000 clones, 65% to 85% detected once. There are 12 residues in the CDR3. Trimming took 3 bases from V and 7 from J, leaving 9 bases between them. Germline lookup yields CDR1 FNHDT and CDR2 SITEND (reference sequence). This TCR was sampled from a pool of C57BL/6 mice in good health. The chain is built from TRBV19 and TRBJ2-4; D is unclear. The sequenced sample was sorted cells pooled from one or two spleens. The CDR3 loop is CASSKERDTLYF. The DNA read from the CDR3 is TGTGCCAGCAGTAAAGAGAGGGACACCTTGTAC. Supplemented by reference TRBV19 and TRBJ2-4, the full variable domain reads GGIITQTPKFLIGQEGQKLTLKCQQNFNHDTMYWYRQDSGKGLRLIYYSITENDLQKGDLSEGYDASREKKSSFSLTVTSAQKNEMAVFLCASSKERDTLYFGAGTRLSVL.